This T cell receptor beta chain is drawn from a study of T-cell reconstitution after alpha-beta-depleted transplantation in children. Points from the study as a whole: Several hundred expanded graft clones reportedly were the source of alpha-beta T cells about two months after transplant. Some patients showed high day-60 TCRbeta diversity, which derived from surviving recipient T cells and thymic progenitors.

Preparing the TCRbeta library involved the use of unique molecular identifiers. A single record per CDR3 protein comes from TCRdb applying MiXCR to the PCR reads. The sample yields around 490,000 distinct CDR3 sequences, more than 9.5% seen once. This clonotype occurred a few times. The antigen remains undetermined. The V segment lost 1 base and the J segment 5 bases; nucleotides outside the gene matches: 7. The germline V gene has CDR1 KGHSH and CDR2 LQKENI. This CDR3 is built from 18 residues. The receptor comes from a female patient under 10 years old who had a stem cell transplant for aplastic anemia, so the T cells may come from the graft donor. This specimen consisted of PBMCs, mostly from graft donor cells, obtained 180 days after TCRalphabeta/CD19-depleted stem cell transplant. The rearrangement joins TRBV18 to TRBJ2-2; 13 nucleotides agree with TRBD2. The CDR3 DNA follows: TGTGCCAGCTCACCACAAGGACTAGCGGGAGCTCGTACCGGGGAGCTGTTTTTT. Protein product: CASSPQGLAGARTGELFF.